The 27 T cell receptor beta chains in this list originate from one sample, sequenced in a study of CD8+ T cells in alopecia areata. Treatment here: oral pan-JAK inhibitor, 5-10 mg twice daily. Investigators isolated RNA and reverse transcribed it into cDNA to act as the sequencing template. Profiling relied on immunoSEQ multiplex PCR, and the TCRdb table lists in-frame clones only, not all of them. The sample holds more than 150,000 clones; around 49% are singletons and the top ten take roughly a tenth. The material was CD8+ T cells sorted from blood, obtained at approximately week 52, from a patient treated with tofacitinib. The receptors were sampled from a human donor with alopecia areata.

The gene calls are TRBV7-4 and TRBJ1-1, with D perhaps TRBD1 (6 bases). V gave up 4 bases and J gave up 1 base, with 7 bases separating them. CDR3 length: 13 amino acids. Germline CDR1 is SGHVT and CDR2 is SQSDAQ. The CDR3 region has the DNA TGTGCCAGCAGCTCACAGGGGAACACTGAAGCTTTCTTT. This encodes CASSSQGNTEAFF.

The rearrangement links TRBV19 to TRBJ2-4, with unresolved D. V was cut by 3 bases and J by 9 bases, with 12 bases left in between. CDR3 length: 13 residues. Per the germline V gene, CDR1 is LNHDA and CDR2 is SQIVND (reference sequence). The CDR3: CASSIELLGIQYF. CDR3 DNA sequence: TGTGCCAGTAGTATTGAGCTGTTGGGCATTCAGTACTTC.

CDR3 loop: CATSIINQPQHF. The CDR3 coding sequence is TGTGCCACCAGCATCATAAATCAGCCCCAGCATTTT. The rearrangement uses TRBV15 and TRBJ1-5; D is unclear. Germline V gene data show CDR1 as LNHNV and CDR2 as YYDKDF (reference sequence). CDR3 length: 12 amino acids. Deletions cut 4 bases from V and 4 bases from J, with 5 bases between.

The chain couples TRBV5-1 to TRBJ2-2; 7 bases are a match to TRBD1. The CDR3 has 15 amino acids. The germline CDR1 and CDR2 sequences are SGHRS and YFSETQ. V shed 4 bases and J 3 bases; nucleotides not matched to a gene: 6. CDR3 coding DNA: TGCGCCAGCAGCCAAATAGGGGGCGACACCGGGGAGCTGTTTTTT. It specifies CASSQIGGDTGELFF.

The genes are TRBV5-6 and TRBJ2-5, with D possibly TRBD1 on 6 matching bases. Between the trimmed V and J ends, which lost 0 bases and 5 bases, there was a span of 11 bases. The CDR3 has 14 amino acids. CDR1 is SGHDT and CDR2 is YYEEEE in the germline V gene. The CDR3 DNA sequence: TGTGCCAGCAGCTTGGCCCCAGGGGAGGAGACCCAGTACTTC. It yields the protein CASSLAPGEETQYF.

The chain combines TRBV29-1 with TRBJ1-1, with unresolved D. The CDR3 extends over 13 amino acids. The germline CDR1 and CDR2 sequences are SQVTM and ANQGSEA. Trimming cost V 8 bases and J 0 bases, with 13 bases left between them. CDR3 bases: TGCAGCCTTTCTGGCGGAATGAACACTGAAGCTTTCTTT. Translating gives CSLSGGMNTEAFF.

This chain links TRBV5-6 with TRBJ2-1; D tentatively reads TRBD1 or TRBD2 (5 bases each). The CDR3 is 14 amino acids. The V end lost 4 bases, the J end lost 9 bases, and 17 bases lay between the germline ends. Germline V lookup: CDR1 SGHDT, CDR2 YYEEEE. The CDR3 coding sequence is TGTGCCAGCAGCCTTGTTGGGGATGGGGGTGAGCAGTTCTTC. Encoded protein: CASSLVGDGGEQFF.

V gene TRBV4-3 combines with J gene TRBJ1-4, with 9 bases lining up with TRBD1. The CDR3 runs to 14 residues. V lost 4 bases, J lost 4 bases, and 1 base stayed unmatched. Germline CDR1 reads LGHNA; CDR2 reads YSLEER. The CDR3 sequence: CASSRTGVNEKLFF. The CDR3 DNA is TGCGCCAGCAGCCGGACAGGGGTTAATGAAAAACTGTTTTTT.

In this sample, this clone turned up once. This chain connects TRBV7-9 to TRBJ2-7; D possibly corresponds to TRBD2 (6 bases). The germline CDR1 and CDR2 sequences are SEHNR and FQNEAQ (reference sequence). CDR3 length: 15 residues. Between the trimmed V and J ends, which lost 4 bases and 2 bases, there was a span of 15 bases. The CDR3 region is CASSWGVGRTYEQYF. CDR3 coding DNA: TGTGCCAGCAGCTGGGGTGTGGGGAGGACCTACGAGCAGTACTTC.

This clone was observed a handful of times. This sequence joins TRBV11-2 and TRBJ2-1; TRBD2 matches 10 bases. The CDR3 length is 16 residues. Trimming took 0 bases from V and 9 from J; bases not matched to a gene: 8. Germline-derived CDR1 and CDR2 are SGHAT and FQNNGV. CDR3 in amino acids: CASSLEAAGGRSEQFF. The CDR3 DNA sequence: TGTGCCAGCAGCTTAGAGGCAGCGGGGGGGCGGAGTGAGCAGTTCTTC.

The chain recombines TRBV27 with TRBJ1-1; D is possibly TRBD1 (5 bases). Trimming left V 5 bases short and J 6 bases short, with 13 bases between. Germline CDR1 is MNHEY and CDR2 is SMNVEV (reference sequence). The CDR3 spans 13 residues. The CDR3 spells CASSHQGIAEAFF. The CDR3 coding sequence is TGTGCCAGCAGTCATCAGGGTATTGCTGAAGCTTTCTTT.

This clone came up a few times. V is TRBV29-1 and J is TRBJ2-7; D tentatively fits TRBD1 or TRBD2 (5 bases each). CDR3 size: 13 residues. Germline assignment: CDR1 SQVTM and CDR2 ANQGSEA. V dropped 4 bases and J dropped 3 bases, with 13 bases sitting between them. In DNA, the CDR3 is TGCAGCGTTGCGGGACGGGACCTCTACGAGCAGTACTTC. It translates to CSVAGRDLYEQYF.

As concerns this clone: Within the sample, other DNA sequences also encode this same CDR3. The CDR3 coding sequence is TGCAGCGTGGGGGATAGCAATCAGCCCCAGCATTTT. This codes for CSVGDSNQPQHF. This chain links TRBV29-1 with TRBJ1-5, with a tentative D call TRBD1 (5 bases). The CDR3 covers 12 residues. Trimming stripped 6 bases from V and 0 bases from J, with 6 bases between. CDR1 is SQVTM and CDR2 is ANQGSEA in the germline V gene.

The DNA for the CDR3 is TGTGCCAGCAGCCCAAGGGTGGGTGAGACCCAGTACTTC. As protein: CASSPRVGETQYF. V gene TRBV7-2 combines with J gene TRBJ2-5; D is unresolved. V was cut by 5 bases and J by 5 bases, with 12 bases left in between. CDR1 and CDR2 from the germline V gene are SGHTA and FQGNSA. The CDR3 covers 13 residues. Filled out from reference TRBV7-2 and TRBJ2-5, the complete variable domain reads GAGVSQSPSNKVTEKGKDVELRCDPISGHTALYWYRQSLGQGLEFLIYFQGNSAPDKSGLPSDRFSAERTGGSVSTLTIQRTQQEDSAVYLCASSPRVGETQYFGPGTRLLVL.

The chain employs TRBV7-8 and TRBJ2-1, with D perhaps assigned TRBD1 or TRBD2 (5 bases each). V dropped 5 bases and J dropped 10 bases, with 24 bases sitting between them. The CDR3 length is 16 residues. CDR1 is SGHVS and CDR2 is FQNEAQ in the germline V gene. The CDR3: CASSAEGVSYAGEQFF. CDR3 sequence (DNA): TGTGCCAGCAGCGCAGAAGGGGTTTCTTACGCGGGCGAGCAGTTCTTC.

This clone was seen once. CDR3 in amino acids: CASSVRNYGYTF. Here the CDR3 DNA reads TGTGCCAGCAGCGTTCGAAACTATGGCTACACCTTC. The chain recombines TRBV9 with TRBJ1-2, with no clear D. This CDR3 has 12 amino acids. Looked up from germline, CDR1 is SGDLS and CDR2 is YYNGEE. Trimming took 2 bases from V and 2 from J, leaving 4 bases between them.

The V and J genes are TRBV5-1 and TRBJ1-1; possible D gene TRBD1, 6 bases. The CDR3 is made up of 16 amino acids. Trimming pared 0 bases from V and 2 bases from J, leaving 14 bases between. The germline V gene encodes CDR1 SGHRS and CDR2 YFSETQ. The CDR3 sequence is CASSLDGQSENTEAFF. The CDR3, as DNA: TGCGCCAGCAGCTTGGACGGACAGTCTGAAAACACTGAAGCTTTCTTT.

The rearrangement links TRBV7-2 to TRBJ2-5, with D tentatively TRBD2 (5 bases). The end of the DNA is better explained by TRBJ2-7, so the J call may be wrong. CDR1 is SGHTA and CDR2 is FQGNSA in the germline V gene. The CDR3 covers 14 residues. The CDR3 DNA is TGTGCCAGCAGCTTAATGGAGGTCCCCTACGAGCAGTACTTC. This encodes CASSLMEVPYEQYF.

The J gene is TRBJ1-2, the V gene TRBV18; 7 positions match TRBD1. CDR3 length: 14 amino acids. The germline gives CDR1 KGHSH, CDR2 LQKENI. V lost 2 bases, J lost 4 bases, and 4 bases stayed unmatched. DNA of the CDR3: TGTGCCAGCTCACCAGGCAGGGGGTTCTATGGCTACACCTTC. This encodes CASSPGRGFYGYTF.

This clone was detected only a few times. The V gene is TRBV10-3, the J gene TRBJ1-2; 8 bases map to TRBD1. This CDR3 contains 15 residues. Trimming at V came to 2 bases and at J to 4 bases, leaving 6 bases not matched to a gene. CDR1 ENHRY and CDR2 SYGVKD come from the germline V gene. The CDR3 DNA is TGTGCCATCAGTGAGGGGACAGGTTGGGGCTATGGCTACACCTTC. This translates into CAISEGTGWGYGYTF.

The chain uses TRBV14 and TRBJ1-6; D remains unclear. The CDR3 loop spans 12 amino acids. In germline, CDR1 is SGHDN, CDR2 FVKESK. V lost 1 base, J lost 11 bases, and 6 bases lay in between. This CDR3 reads CASSQVRTPLHF. The CDR3 DNA reads TGTGCCAGCAGCCAAGTAAGAACACCCCTCCACTTT.

This chain connects TRBV6-5 to TRBJ1-2, with 12 bases that match TRBD1. Germline V gives CDR1 MNHEY, CDR2 SVGAGI. The CDR3 extends over 16 amino acids. With 2 bases clipped from V and 7 bases from J, the junction kept 8 bases outside the gene matches. The CDR3: CASSYTSGTGGLGYTF. The CDR3 region has the DNA TGTGCCAGCAGTTACACGTCCGGGACAGGGGGCCTTGGCTACACCTTC.

The V call is TRBV6-5, the J call TRBJ1-4, with D possibly being TRBD1 (5 bases). The germline V gene encodes CDR1 MNHEY and CDR2 SVGAGI. The germline V and J ends were trimmed by 2 bases and 8 bases, with 12 bases remaining between them. The CDR3 has 14 residues. CDR3 DNA sequence: TGTGCCAGCAGTTACAGTCAGGGAGGGGAAAAACTGTTTTTT. Protein product: CASSYSQGGEKLFF.

The chain employs TRBV11-2 and TRBJ2-1; 13 bases fit TRBD2. CDR3 length equals 18 residues. After removal of 4 bases from V and 0 bases from J, the junction contained 6 bases not matched to a gene. Germline assignment: CDR1 SGHAT and CDR2 FQNNGV. CDR3 loop: CASSYPTSGGASYNEQFF. Here the CDR3 DNA reads TGTGCCAGCAGCTACCCCACTAGCGGGGGGGCCTCCTACAATGAGCAGTTCTTC.

This sequence joins TRBV5-1 and TRBJ2-5; TRBD1 matches at 8 bases. CDR3 length: 15 amino acids. V dropped 4 bases and J dropped 5; count of bases not matched to a gene: 10. Germline V gene lookup returns CDR1 SGHRS and CDR2 YFSETQ. The CDR3 loop is CASSRDRGAGETQYF. The CDR3 region has the DNA TGCGCCAGCAGCCGCGACAGGGGCGCGGGGGAGACCCAGTACTTC.

The chain recombines TRBV30 with TRBJ2-1, with TRBD1 matching 7 bases. J lost 4 bases, V lost 5 bases, and 5 bases had no gene match. This CDR3 has 13 residues. Germline V gene lookup returns CDR1 GTSNPN and CDR2 SVGIG (reference sequence). CDR3 coding DNA: TGTGCCTGGGAGACAGGGACGTACAATGAGCAGTTCTTC. This encodes CAWETGTYNEQFF.

V usage is TRBV4-3 and J usage is TRBJ2-3; D gene uncertain. This CDR3 comprises 13 residues. V dropped 4 bases and J dropped 2 bases, with 7 bases sitting between them. Germline-derived CDR1 and CDR2 are LGHNA and YSLEER. As DNA, the CDR3 is TGCGCCAGCAGCCCCGCGCCCACAGATACGCAGTATTTT. Its protein is CASSPAPTDTQYF.